These T cell receptor beta chains were read from a single sample in a study of blood T cells in healthy people across ages. TCRdb re-called the 5' RACE reads with MiXCR, one entry per CDR3 protein. The top ten clones hold just under 25% of a sample with about 580,000 distinct CDR3 sequences, around 48% of them seen once. The sequencing input was blood. These receptors all come from a man aged 80 or over in good health. The CDR3 runs from the conserved cysteine through the conserved F or W. A D gene is named only where the DNA matches it firmly. Only some rows state a clone size, as once, few, many or a class for expanded clones.

size	length	V	J	D	DNA	CDR3
NA	14	TRBV12-3/TRBV12-4	TRBJ1-2	NA	TGTGCCAGCAGCCCGGGTCGGATCCTCTATGGCTACACCTTC	CASSPGRILYGYTF
NA	14	TRBV5-1	TRBJ2-7	NA	TGCGCCAGCAGCTTGGTAACAGGCGCCTACGAGCAGTACTTC	CASSLVTGAYEQYF
many	16	TRBV6-6	TRBJ2-3	TRBD1	TGTGCCAGCAGTTGGGACAGGGGCTCCGCGGGGGATACGCAGTATTTT	CASSWDRGSAGDTQYF
NA	18	TRBV5-1	TRBJ2-3	TRBD2	TGCGCCAGCAGCTTGGGCGGGGGGGCCACGTACGGCACAGATACGCAGTATTTT	CASSLGGGATYGTDTQYF
many	13	TRBV20-1	TRBJ1-2	TRBD1	TGCAGTGCTTCCGGGACAGGGAACTATGGCTACACCTTC	CSASGTGNYGYTF
NA	16	TRBV4-1	TRBJ2-2	NA	TGCGCCAGCAGCCAAGATCCGGGGGCAAGGACCGGGGAGCTGTTTTTT	CASSQDPGARTGELFF
few	13	TRBV29-1	TRBJ2-1	TRBD2	TGCAGCGTTCTCCCGAGACTAGCGTCTGAGCAGTTCTTC	CSVLPRLASEQFF
once	15	TRBV12-3/TRBV12-4	TRBJ2-1	TRBD2	TGTGCCAGCAGCTCCCTAGCGGGAGTTCCCTCCCAGCAGTTCTTC	CASSSLAGVPSQQFF
once	14	TRBV27	TRBJ2-1	NA	TGTGCCAGCAGTTGGGGGCGGGGAGACAATGAGCAGTTCTTC	CASSWGRGDNEQFF
many	15	TRBV4-3	TRBJ1-4	NA	TGCGCCAGCAGCCAAGAGTCCGGCAGTATCGAAAAACTGTTTTTT	CASSQESGSIEKLFF
NA	13	TRBV20-1	TRBJ1-5	TRBD1	TGCAGTGCTACGGGACAGGCAAATCAGCCCCAGCATTTT	CSATGQANQPQHF
NA	16	TRBV11-2	TRBJ2-7	NA	TGTGCCAGCAGCTTCAGCCCTGCGGGGAACTCCTACGAGCAGTACTTC	CASSFSPAGNSYEQYF
NA	15	TRBV4-3	TRBJ1-4	NA	TGCGCCAGCAGACCATACAGCGCAACTAATGAAAAACTGTTTTTT	CASRPYSATNEKLFF
NA	12	TRBV20-1	TRBJ1-1	TRBD1	TGCAGTGCTACAGACAGGGGGCGCGGGGCTTTCTTT	CSATDRGRGAFF
NA	14	TRBV20-1	TRBJ2-3	TRBD2	TGCAGTGCTGGACTAGCGCAAAGCACAGATACGCAGTATTTT	CSAGLAQSTDTQYF
once	15	TRBV12-3/TRBV12-4	TRBJ1-6	NA	TGTGCCAGCAGTTTCGGACAGATAAAAGGATCACCCCTCCACTTT	CASSFGQIKGSPLHF
NA	14	TRBV20-1	TRBJ2-5	TRBD2	TGCAGTGCCGGTAGCGGGAGTTACGGAGAGACCCAGTACTTC	CSAGSGSYGETQYF
NA	21	TRBV3-1	TRBJ2-3	TRBD2	TGTGCCAACAGCCAAGAAGGGGGGTCCCCAGCGGGGGAGCATCGCACAGATACGCAGTATTTT	CANSQEGGSPAGEHRTDTQYF
NA	17	TRBV27	TRBJ1-5	TRBD1	TGTGCCAGCAGTTCATGGGGGGGACAGGGGCGGAATCAGCCCCAGCATTTT	CASSSWGGQGRNQPQHF
NA	13	TRBV6-5	TRBJ1-4	NA	TGTGCTAGCAATGCCCGATGGAATGAAAAACTGTTTTTT	CASNARWNEKLFF
NA	15	TRBV2	TRBJ1-2	NA	TGTGCCAGCAGTGAAACCACAGGGCGAGGCTATGGCTACACCTTC	CASSETTGRGYGYTF
NA	16	TRBV7-9	TRBJ2-1	NA	TGTGCCAGCAGCTTCGACTCGGGCGGGGTTTACAATGAGCAGTTCTTC	CASSFDSGGVYNEQFF
NA	13	TRBV24-1	TRBJ2-3	NA	TGTGCCACCAGTGATGGGGGCACAGATACGCAGTATTTT	CATSDGGTDTQYF
few	14	TRBV12-3/TRBV12-4	TRBJ1-2	NA	TGTGCCAGCAGTTTAACGGGACACAACTATGGCTACACCTTC	CASSLTGHNYGYTF
NA	14	TRBV5-1	TRBJ2-2	NA	TGCGCCAGCAGCTTGGAGGTTGGAACCGGGGAGCTGTTTTTT	CASSLEVGTGELFF
NA	15	TRBV20-1	TRBJ1-6	NA	TGCAGTGCCACCGGGGGGAGCTCCTATAATTCACCCCTCCACTTT	CSATGGSSYNSPLHF
NA	15	TRBV20-1	TRBJ2-7	TRBD2	TGCAGTGCTAGAGATCGGGCAGCGGGGTCCTACGAGCAGTACTTC	CSARDRAAGSYEQYF
NA	14	TRBV7-9	TRBJ2-7	TRBD2	TGTGCCAGCAGCTTATCTAGCGGGCTATGCGAGCAGTACTTC	CASSLSSGLCEQYF
once	14	TRBV12-3/TRBV12-4	TRBJ2-7	NA	TGTGCCAGCAGTTATTCGGGGGACCCCTACGAGCAGTACTTC	CASSYSGDPYEQYF
NA	19	TRBV6-2/TRBV6-3	TRBJ2-6	NA	TGTGCCAGCAGTCCGAATCGCAGCTCTGCAGGCTCTGGGGCCAACGTCCTGATTTTC	CASSPNRSSAGSGANVLIF
NA	13	TRBV11-2	TRBJ1-1	NA	TGTGCCAGCAGCCCGGGACATTCGGCTGAAGCTTTCTTT	CASSPGHSAEAFF
NA	14	TRBV2	TRBJ2-1	TRBD2	TGTGCCAGACGGCGGACTAGCGGGAGTGATGAGCAGTTCTTC	CARRRTSGSDEQFF
few	12	TRBV5-1	TRBJ2-1	TRBD1	TGCGCCAGCCGGGACAGGGTCAATGAGCAGTTCTTC	CASRDRVNEQFF
once	20	TRBV7-9	TRBJ2-3	NA	TGTGCCAGCAGCCCCGGTCCCTTATCTGACAGTATCCGAATCTCAGATACGCAGTATTTT	CASSPGPLSDSIRISDTQYF
many	17	TRBV12-3/TRBV12-4	TRBJ2-3	TRBD2	TGTGCCAGCAGTTTGTTGAGTAGCGGGCTTAGCACAGATACGCAGTATTTT	CASSLLSSGLSTDTQYF
NA	14	TRBV9	TRBJ1-5	NA	TGTGCCAGCAGCCCATCGAGTACCAGTCAGCCCCAGCATTTT	CASSPSSTSQPQHF
NA	15	TRBV3-1	TRBJ2-3	NA	TGTGCCAGCAGCCAAGGTCGCTGGGGCACAGATACGCAGTATTTT	CASSQGRWGTDTQYF
once	11	TRBV20-1	TRBJ1-1	NA	TGCAGTCCCAACCTGAACACTGAAGCTTTCTTT	CSPNLNTEAFF
NA	15	TRBV5-6	TRBJ1-5	NA	TGTGCCAGTAACTCTGGGCTGTATAGCAATCAGCCCCAGCATTTT	CASNSGLYSNQPQHF